Presented here are 13 T cell receptor beta chains from one specimen sequenced in a study of human T cells and chemical hapten exposure. Via MiXCR, TCRdb re-called the RACE reads, giving one row per CDR3 protein. The sample has 40,000 or so distinct CDR3 sequences, 10% seen once; the top ten hold around 6.3%. The time point was: pre-sensitization, week 0. Regarding treatment: therapeutic diphenylcyclopropenone sensitization with weekly scalp DPC. Sequencing used whole blood, obtained in connection with sensitization to the hapten diphenylcyclopropenone (DPC). These TCRs come from a man aged 30-40 years with alopecia areata. Some clones in this sample may be carry-over from other donors' samples.

This clonotype was seen ten or more times. The V gene is TRBV5-1, the J gene TRBJ2-3; D uncertain. The CDR3 has 15 amino acids. In germline, CDR1 is SGHRS, CDR2 YFSETQ. Trimming cost V 0 bases and J 0 bases, with 8 bases left between them. CDR3 DNA: TGCGCCAGCAGCTTGGAGGGTTCTAGCACAGATACGCAGTATTTT. This gives the protein CASSLEGSSTDTQYF.

The chain's CDR3 is CASSQGGLAGVDNEQFF. The CDR3 DNA follows: TGCGCCAGCAGCCAAGGGGGACTAGCGGGAGTCGACAATGAGCAGTTCTTC. The chain uses TRBV4-1 and TRBJ2-1; TRBD2 matches at 14 bases. The length of the CDR3 is 17 residues. Germline CDR1 reads MGHRA; CDR2 reads YSYEKL. V was clipped by 1 base and J by 5 bases; unmatched bases: 4.

In its sample, this clonotype was seen many times. The genes are TRBV12-3 or TRBV12-4 and TRBJ1-5; tentatively, D is TRBD1 (5 bases). The CDR3 runs to 17 residues. The germline V and J ends were trimmed by 6 bases and 6 bases, with 24 bases remaining between them. Here the CDR3 reads CASSRVVSAPGGQPQHF. The CDR3 DNA reads TGTGCCAGCAGCCGGGTCGTATCGGCCCCCGGGGGTCAGCCCCAGCATTTT.

The chain couples TRBV20-1 to TRBJ1-6; no firm D call. From germline, CDR1 is DFQATT and CDR2 SNEGSKA (reference sequence). V was clipped by 0 bases and J by 0 bases, with 12 bases between them. This CDR3 has 17 residues. The CDR3 DNA reads as TGCAGTGCTAGAGATCCGCGAGGTAGCTCCTATAATTCACCCCTCCACTTT. It codes for CSARDPRGSSYNSPLHF.

In its sample, this clonotype was seen a few times. CDR3 residues: CASSLASGTGELFF. For the CDR3, the DNA is TGTGCCAGCAGTTTAGCTAGCGGGACCGGGGAGCTGTTTTTT. The genes are TRBV28 and TRBJ2-2, with 8 bases aligning to TRBD2. V was clipped by 2 bases and J by 5 bases; unmatched bases: 1. There are 14 residues in the CDR3. Germline CDR1 is MDHEN and CDR2 is SYDVKM.

The chain employs TRBV14 and TRBJ2-2; D is uncertain. There are 13 residues in the CDR3. CDR1 is SGHDN and CDR2 is FVKESK in the germline V gene. The germline V and J ends were trimmed by 0 bases and 6 bases, with 5 bases remaining between them. CDR3 amino acids: CASSQDLAGELFF. The DNA for the CDR3 is TGTGCCAGCAGCCAAGACTTGGCCGGGGAGCTGTTTTTT.

This clonotype was counted only a few times. This chain links TRBV3-1 with TRBJ1-1, with D uncertain. The CDR3 is made up of 14 amino acids. The germline V gene encodes CDR1 LGHDT and CDR2 YNNKEL (reference sequence). The V end lost 2 bases, the J end lost 0 bases, and 7 bases lay between the germline ends. DNA of the CDR3: TGTGCCAGCAGCCAAAGGGTCATGAACACTGAAGCTTTCTTT. It specifies CASSQRVMNTEAFF.

V usage is TRBV2 and J usage is TRBJ2-6; no clear D gene. Trimming stripped 5 bases from V and 3 bases from J, with 11 bases between. CDR1 SNHLY and CDR2 FYNNEI come from the germline V gene. The CDR3 runs to 15 residues. The DNA for the CDR3 is TGTGCCAGCAGTCCCCCCCCGGGTGGGGCCAACGTCCTGACTTTC. Translating it yields CASSPPPGGANVLTF.

In this sample, this clonotype turned up many times. J is TRBJ2-1 and V is TRBV5-1; D is unresolved. V was cut by 4 bases and J by 0 bases, with 8 bases left in between. This CDR3 is 14 amino acids long. Germline V lookup: CDR1 SGHRS, CDR2 YFSETQ. The CDR3 is CASSARNSYNEQFF. CDR3 DNA sequence: TGCGCCAGCAGCGCCAGAAACTCCTACAATGAGCAGTTCTTC.

This clonotype was detected ten times or more. The chain is built from TRBV2 and TRBJ1-2; D is unclear. The germline gives CDR1 SNHLY, CDR2 FYNNEI. V was trimmed by 3 bases and J by 2 bases, leaving 7 bases between them. This CDR3 has 13 amino acids. The CDR3 reads CASSEVGNYGYTF. CDR3 DNA sequence: TGTGCCAGCAGTGAGGTGGGGAACTATGGCTACACCTTC.

The sample holds a few counts of this clonotype. The V and J genes are TRBV12-3 or TRBV12-4 and TRBJ1-2; 8 positions match TRBD1. This CDR3 region has 13 residues. Trimming removed 6 bases from V and 4 bases from J; junction bases left unmatched: 4. CDR3 in DNA: TGTGCCAGCAGCCTAACAGGGGGCTATGGCTACACCTTC. This codes for CASSLTGGYGYTF.

This clonotype was counted ten times or more. J is TRBJ2-1 and V is TRBV23-1; 16 bases fit TRBD2. TRBV23-1 is an open reading frame, and its role is uncertain. CDR3 length equals 15 residues. The V gene end was trimmed by 3 bases and the J gene end by 9 bases; junction bases not matched to a gene: 2. The CDR3 nucleotides read TGCGCCAGCAGTCAGGGACTAGCGGGGGGGCCTGAGCAGTTCTTC. Protein sequence: CASSQGLAGGPEQFF.

This clonotype came up many times. The rearrangement uses TRBV25-1 and TRBJ2-1, with D possibly matching TRBD2 (5 bases). Germline CDR1 and CDR2: MGHDK and SYGVNS. CDR3 size: 13 residues. Trimming removed 1 base from V and 8 bases from J, with 9 bases in between. The CDR3 protein is CASSELAGHEQFF. The DNA for the CDR3 is TGTGCCAGCAGTGAATTGGCGGGCCATGAGCAGTTCTTC.